The following is a T cell receptor (beta chain) sequence with its context. Its antigen is not known. The data originate from a study of cytomegalovirus exposure and HLA in healthy donors. 13 Jbeta primers and 60 Vbeta primers were used for the PCR. The protocol was immunoSEQ multiplex PCR, while the TCRdb copy is restricted to in-frame clones and leaves out a portion. The table has about 120,000 clones, 8.5% to 9% seen once. Findings and caveats of the study: As confirmed in vitro, a few CMV-associated chains were specific for CMV antigens. The study recorded 160 or so TCR beta chains that were cytomegalovirus-associated.

The sequencing input was PBMCs. The TCR comes from a woman aged 35 to 49 in good health and CMV-seropositive.

The CDR3 region has the DNA TGTGCCAGCATAAGGGGTTCCTCCTACGAGCAGTACTTC. Its translation: CASIRGSSYEQYF. V gene TRBV6-1 combines with J gene TRBJ2-7, with D tentatively TRBD1 (5 bases). Trimming removed 7 bases from V and 0 bases from J, with 10 bases in between. Germline V gene sequence: CDR1 MNHNS, CDR2 SASEGT. The CDR3 runs to 13 residues.